This T cell receptor beta chain stems from a study of T cells in Graves' hyperthyroidism and ophthalmopathy. Between the trimmed V and J ends, which lost 5 bases and 2 bases, there was a span of 9 bases. The CDR3 runs to 14 residues. TCR beta CDR3 region amplification was performed from RNA transcripts. RT-PCR in the first round (using the HTBI primer set) targeted the TCR CDR3. In TCRdb, the multiplex PCR reads were re-called with MiXCR into one record per CDR3 protein. The data show hundreds of thousands of distinct CDR3 sequences, roughly 45% seen once. The chain carries TRBV12-3 or TRBV12-4 and TRBJ1-4; D is ambiguous. The sequence derives from an adult man with Graves' disease, either hyperthyroidism or ophthalmopathy (not recorded which). The sequenced sample consisted of peripheral blood or thyroid tissue (not recorded which). This CDR3 is CASSLRETNEKLFF. Written as DNA, the CDR3 is TGTGCCAGCAGTCTTAGGGAGACTAATGAAAAACTGTTTTTT.